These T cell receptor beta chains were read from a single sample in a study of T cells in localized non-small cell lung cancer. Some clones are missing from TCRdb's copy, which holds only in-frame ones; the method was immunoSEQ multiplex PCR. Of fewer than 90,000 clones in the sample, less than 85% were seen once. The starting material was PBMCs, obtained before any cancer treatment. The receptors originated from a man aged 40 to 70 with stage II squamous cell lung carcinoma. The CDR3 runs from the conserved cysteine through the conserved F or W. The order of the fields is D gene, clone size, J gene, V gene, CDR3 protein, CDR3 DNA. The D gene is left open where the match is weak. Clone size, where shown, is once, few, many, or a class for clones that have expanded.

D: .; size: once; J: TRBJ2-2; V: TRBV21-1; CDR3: CASSKDRRNTGELFF; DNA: TGTGCCAGCAGCAAAGATCGCAGAAACACCGGGGAGCTGTTTTTT
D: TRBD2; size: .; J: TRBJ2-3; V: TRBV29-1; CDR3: CSATSGQSTDTQYF; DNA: TGCAGCGCAACTAGCGGGCAAAGCACAGATACGCAGTATTTT
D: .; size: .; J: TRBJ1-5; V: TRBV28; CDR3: CASSPVGDQPQHF; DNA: TGTGCCAGCAGCCCCGTAGGGGATCAGCCCCAGCATTTT
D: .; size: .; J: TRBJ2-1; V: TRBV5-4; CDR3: CASSLDAPGEQFF; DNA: TGTGCCAGCAGCTTGGACGCCCCGGGGGAGCAGTTCTTC
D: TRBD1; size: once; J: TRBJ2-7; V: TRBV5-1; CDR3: CASSLSGQGYEQYF; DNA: TGCGCCAGCAGCTTGTCAGGACAGGGCTACGAGCAGTACTTC
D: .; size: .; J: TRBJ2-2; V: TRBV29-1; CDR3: CSAGGGPGELFF; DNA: TGCAGCGCGGGTGGGGGGCCCGGGGAGCTGTTTTTT
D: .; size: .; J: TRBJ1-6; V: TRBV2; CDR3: CASNQIHNSPLHF; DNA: TGTGCCAGCAACCAGATCCATAATTCACCCCTCCACTTT
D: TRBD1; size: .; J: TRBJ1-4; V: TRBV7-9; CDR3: CASSNTGEGYEKLFF; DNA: TGTGCCAGCAGCAATACAGGGGAGGGTTATGAAAAACTGTTTTTT
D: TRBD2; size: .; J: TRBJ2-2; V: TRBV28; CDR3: CASSLVGGGTGELFF; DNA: TGTGCCAGCAGTTTAGTCGGGGGGGGCACCGGGGAGCTGTTTTTT
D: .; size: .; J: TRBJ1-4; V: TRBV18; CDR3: CASRSGATNEKLFF; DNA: TGTGCCAGTCGATCAGGTGCAACTAATGAAAAACTGTTTTTT
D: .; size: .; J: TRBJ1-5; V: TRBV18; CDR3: CASSPGRLVTQPQHF; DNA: TGTGCCAGCTCGCCTGGGCGGCTTGTAACCCAGCCCCAGCATTTT
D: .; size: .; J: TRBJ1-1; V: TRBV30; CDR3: CAWKYSLNTEAFF; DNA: TGTGCCTGGAAGTACAGCTTGAACACTGAAGCTTTCTTT
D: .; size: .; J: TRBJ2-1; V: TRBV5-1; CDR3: CASSTELQGRQFF; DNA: TGCGCCAGCAGCACAGAATTACAGGGACGGCAGTTCTTC
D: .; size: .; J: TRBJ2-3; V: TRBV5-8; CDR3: CASSSDSTSTDTQYF; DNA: TGTGCCAGCAGCTCGGACAGCACTAGCACAGATACGCAGTATTTT
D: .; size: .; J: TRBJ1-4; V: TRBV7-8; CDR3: CASSLGRVGNEKLFF; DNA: TGTGCCAGCAGCTTAGGCCGCGTGGGGAATGAAAAACTGTTTTTT
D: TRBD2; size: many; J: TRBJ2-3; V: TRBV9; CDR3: CASSVGVTLAGGTDTQYF; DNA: TGTGCCAGCAGCGTAGGGGTAACACTAGCGGGAGGAACAGATACGCAGTATTTT
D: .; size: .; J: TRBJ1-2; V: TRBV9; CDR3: CASSPVTSYGYTF; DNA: TGTGCCAGCAGCCCCGTGACCAGCTATGGCTACACCTTC
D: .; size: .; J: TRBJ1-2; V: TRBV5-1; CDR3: CASSLDRVKNGYTF; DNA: TGCGCCAGCAGCTTGGACAGGGTCAAAAATGGCTACACCTTC
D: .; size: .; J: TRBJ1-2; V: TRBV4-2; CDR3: CASSQDFSGSGYGYTF; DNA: TGTGCCAGCAGCCAAGACTTTAGTGGGTCGGGCTATGGCTACACCTTC
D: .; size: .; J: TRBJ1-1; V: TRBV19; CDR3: CASSIDLFRMNTEAFF; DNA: TGTGCCAGTAGTATCGACTTATTTCGCATGAACACTGAAGCTTTCTTT
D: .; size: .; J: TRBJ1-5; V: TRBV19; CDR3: CASSIAYNQPQHF; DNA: TGTGCCAGTAGTATCGCCTACAATCAGCCCCAGCATTTT
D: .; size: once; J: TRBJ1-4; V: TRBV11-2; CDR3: CASSLGQGTPNEKLFF; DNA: TGTGCCAGCAGCTTAGGGCAGGGCACCCCTAATGAAAAACTGTTTTTT
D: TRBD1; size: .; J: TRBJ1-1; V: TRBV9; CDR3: CASSVVTGLHTEAFF; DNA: TGTGCCAGCAGCGTAGTGACAGGGTTGCACACTGAAGCTTTCTTT
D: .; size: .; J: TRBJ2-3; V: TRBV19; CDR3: CASSEGGTDTQYF; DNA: TGTGCCAGTAGTGAGGGTGGCACAGATACGCAGTATTTT
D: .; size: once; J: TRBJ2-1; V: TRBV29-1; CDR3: CSVGRPVSYNEQFF; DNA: TGCAGCGTTGGGAGGCCAGTGAGCTACAATGAGCAGTTCTTC
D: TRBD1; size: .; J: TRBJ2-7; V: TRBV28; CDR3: CASSSPGTVTYEQYF; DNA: TGTGCCAGCAGTTCTCCCGGGACAGTTACCTACGAGCAGTACTTC